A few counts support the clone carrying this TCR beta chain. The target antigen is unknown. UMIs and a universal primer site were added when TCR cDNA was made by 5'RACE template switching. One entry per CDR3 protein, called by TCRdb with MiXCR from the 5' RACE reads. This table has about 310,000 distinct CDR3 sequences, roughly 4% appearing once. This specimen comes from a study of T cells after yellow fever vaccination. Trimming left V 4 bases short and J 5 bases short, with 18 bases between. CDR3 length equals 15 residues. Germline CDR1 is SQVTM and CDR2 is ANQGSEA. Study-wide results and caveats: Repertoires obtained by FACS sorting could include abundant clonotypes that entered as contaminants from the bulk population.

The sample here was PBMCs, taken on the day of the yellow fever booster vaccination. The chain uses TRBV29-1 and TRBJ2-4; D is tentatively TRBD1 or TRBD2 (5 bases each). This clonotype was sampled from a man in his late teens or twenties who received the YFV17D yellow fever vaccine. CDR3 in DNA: TGCAGCGTTGTTGGGGTTGTGACGGGGCAAAACATTCAGTACTTC. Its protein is CSVVGVVTGQNIQYF.